This passage covers 20 T cell receptor beta chains from one sample sequenced in a study of cytotoxic CD8 clonotypes in ibrutinib-treated CLL. Profiling relied on immunoSEQ multiplex PCR, and the TCRdb table lists in-frame clones only, not all of them. Of approximately 300,000 clones listed, 70% to 80% were seen once; the top ten hold over 5.5%. The sequencing here drew on PBMCs, taken before ibrutinib treatment. These receptors came from a human donor with chronic lymphocytic leukemia.

The V and J genes are TRBV7-8 and TRBJ2-2; TRBD2 aligns across 8 bases. The germline CDR1 and CDR2 sequences are SGHVS and FQNEAQ. Trimming cost V 2 bases and J 1 base; bases outside gene matches: 0. The CDR3 extends over 15 amino acids. The CDR3 here is CASSLTSGNTGELFF. The DNA for the CDR3 is TGTGCCAGCAGCTTAACTAGCGGGAACACCGGGGAGCTGTTTTTT.

This chain links TRBV7-6 with TRBJ2-7; no clear D gene. Trimming stripped 1 base from V and 7 bases from J, with 8 bases between. The CDR3 extends over 12 amino acids. Germline CDR1 is SGHVS and CDR2 is FNYEAQ. In nucleotides, the CDR3 is TGTGCCAGCAGCTTAGATCCGAGAGAGCAGTACTTC. Translated: CASSLDPREQYF.

The CDR3 bases are TGTGCCAGCAGCTTAGGTGCGGAACTACGGGAGACCCAGTACTTC. Translating gives CASSLGAELRETQYF. The V call is TRBV7-9, the J call TRBJ2-5; D gene ambiguous. Germline V gene sequence: CDR1 SEHNR, CDR2 FQNEAQ (reference sequence). Between the trimmed V and J ends, which lost 1 base and 5 bases, there was a span of 14 bases. This CDR3 comprises 15 residues.

The chain combines TRBV7-2 with TRBJ2-3; D possibly matches TRBD1 or TRBD2 (5 bases each). Germline loops: CDR1 SGHTA, CDR2 FQGNSA. Trimming took 5 bases from V and 3 from J, leaving 15 bases between them. This CDR3 has 15 residues. As DNA, the CDR3 is TGTGCCAGCAGCCCCACCCTGGGACGGACAGATACGCAGTATTTT. Protein: CASSPTLGRTDTQYF.

Only a few counts were recorded for this clone. The chain couples TRBV6-5 to TRBJ1-2; maybe TRBD1 (6 bases). There are 14 residues in the CDR3. Trimming pared 2 bases from V and 1 base from J, leaving 8 bases between. Germline loops: CDR1 MNHEY, CDR2 SVGAGI. The CDR3 nucleotides read TGTGCCAGCAGTTACGGGGACAATAACTATGGCTACACCTTC. The encoded protein is CASSYGDNNYGYTF.

The chain links TRBV4-1 to TRBJ2-1; 9 nucleotides align to TRBD2. V lost 4 bases, J lost 2 bases, and 15 bases stayed unmatched. The CDR3 runs 19 residues. The germline gives CDR1 MGHRA, CDR2 YSYEKL. CDR3 nucleotides: TGCGCCAGCAGCCCGCTTCTTCTAGGTAGCGGGAGTACCTACAATGAGCAGTTCTTC. It encodes CASSPLLLGSGSTYNEQFF.

This chain uses TRBV2 with TRBJ2-5, with 7 nucleotides matching TRBD2. The CDR3 is 15 amino acids. Trimming at V came to 6 bases and at J to 4 bases, leaving 11 bases not matched to a gene. Germline values: CDR1 SNHLY, CDR2 FYNNEI. In DNA form, the CDR3 reads TGTGCCAGCAGGGAGAAGACCGGGGGGTTAGAGACCCAGTACTTC. Residues: CASREKTGGLETQYF.

The chain joins TRBV5-1 to TRBJ2-3; D might be TRBD2 (5 bases). The CDR3 sequence is 14 residues long. CDR1 is SGHRS, CDR2 YFSETQ, per germline. Trimming removed 4 bases from V and 3 bases from J, with 12 bases in between. The CDR3 region has the DNA TGCGCCAGCAGCCTTGGACTGGGAACAGATACGCAGTATTTT. This sequence encodes CASSLGLGTDTQYF.

The chain combines TRBV25-1 with TRBJ2-5; possible D gene TRBD2, 5 bases. Trimming cost V 6 bases and J 2 bases, with 10 bases left between them. The CDR3 is 13 residues long. In germline, CDR1 is MGHDK, CDR2 SYGVNS. The CDR3 region is CASRFGVQETQYF. The CDR3 DNA reads as TGTGCCAGCAGATTCGGGGTTCAAGAGACCCAGTACTTC.

By frequency in the sample, this clone is medium-sized. The V and J genes are TRBV30 and TRBJ1-2, with D unclear. Trimming stripped 1 base from V and 3 bases from J, with 9 bases between. There are 13 residues in the CDR3. Germline V gene data show CDR1 as GTSNPN and CDR2 as SVGIG (reference sequence). The CDR3 loop reads CAWSEGLHYGYTF. The CDR3 nucleotides are TGTGCCTGGAGTGAAGGGCTCCACTATGGCTACACCTTC.

This chain uses TRBV4-2 with TRBJ2-7; the D gene is possibly TRBD1 (5 bases). The length of the CDR3 is 15 residues. Trimming left V 0 bases short and J 4 bases short, with 13 bases between. Per germline, CDR1 LGHNA and CDR2 YNFKEQ. For the CDR3, the DNA is TGTGCCAGCAGCCAAGAGCCAGGGTCCCAGTACGAGCAGTACTTC. It is translated as CASSQEPGSQYEQYF.

This rearrangement joins TRBV27 to TRBJ1-5; D remains unclear. The CDR3 sequence is 15 residues long. Trimming stripped 7 bases from V and 0 bases from J, with 13 bases between. The germline gives CDR1 MNHEY, CDR2 SMNVEV (reference sequence). CDR3 in DNA: TGTGCCAGCACCCCGTCCCTCAATAGCAATCAGCCCCAGCATTTT. Its protein product is CASTPSLNSNQPQHF.

This clone is a singleton in its sample. This chain joins TRBV5-1 and TRBJ1-5, with D uncertain. Germline-derived CDR1 and CDR2 are SGHRS and YFSETQ. The length of the CDR3 is 14 residues. V lost 3 bases and J lost 5, with 12 bases in between. CDR3 nucleotides: TGCGCCAGCAGCTCCGGCAGTCTGGATCAGCCCCAGCATTTT. Residues: CASSSGSLDQPQHF.

The chain couples TRBV15 to TRBJ1-5, with 7 bases fitting TRBD1. This CDR3 comprises 17 residues. Germline lookup yields CDR1 LNHNV and CDR2 YYDKDF (reference sequence). Trimming cost V 0 bases and J 3 bases; bases outside gene matches: 8. For the CDR3, the DNA is TGTGCCACCAGCAGAGATTTCAGGGACAGACCCAATCAGCCCCAGCATTTT. The encoded protein is CATSRDFRDRPNQPQHF.

As for this clone: Mismatch with germline at one junction end may stem from a read error. V is TRBV7-7 and J is TRBJ2-3, with D tentatively TRBD1 or TRBD2 (5 bases each). CDR1 is SSHAT, CDR2 FNYEAQ, per germline (reference sequence). The CDR3 loop spans 14 amino acids. The CDR3 is CASSRRGAPDTQYF. CDR3 nucleotides: TGTGCTAGCAGCCGCCGAGGGGCCCCAGATACGCAGTATTTT.

The rearrangement joins TRBV6-6 to TRBJ2-1; the D call may be TRBD1 or TRBD2 (5 bases each). Germline V gene data show CDR1 as MNHNY and CDR2 as SVGAGI (reference sequence). This CDR3 has 15 amino acids. The V and J ends lost 6 bases and 8 bases respectively, with 20 bases between them. CDR3: CASSWDLEGIHEQFF. In DNA, the CDR3 is TGTGCCAGCAGCTGGGACCTCGAGGGCATTCATGAGCAGTTCTTC.

This chain uses TRBV30 with TRBJ2-7; no clear D gene. Trimming took off 2 bases at V and 3 bases at J, with 5 bases between the two ends. CDR3 length: 11 residues. Germline loops: CDR1 GTSNPN, CDR2 SVGIG (reference sequence). The CDR3 DNA sequence: TGTGCCTGGAGTCCCGACTACGAGCAGTACTTC. This gives the protein CAWSPDYEQYF.

This clone was recorded at least ten times. CDR3 DNA: TGTGCCACCCCCCCGACTAGCGGACAGACAGATACGCAGTATTTT. Translation gives CATPPTSGQTDTQYF. This sequence joins TRBV28 and TRBJ2-3, with 9 bases that match TRBD2. V lost 10 bases to trimming and J lost 3 bases; unmatched junction nucleotides: 11. The CDR3 totals 15 residues. Germline lookup yields CDR1 MDHEN and CDR2 SYDVKM.

J is TRBJ1-4 and V is TRBV6-5, with D uncertain. CDR3 length equals 13 residues. Germline values: CDR1 MNHEY, CDR2 SVGAGI. V was clipped by 5 bases and J by 4 bases, with 8 bases between them. CDR3 region: CASSLGFNEKLFF. The DNA for the CDR3 is TGTGCCAGCAGTCTAGGGTTTAATGAAAAACTGTTTTTT.

The J gene is TRBJ2-7, the V gene TRBV10-1, with 9 bases fitting TRBD1. The CDR3 spans 16 residues. After removal of 6 bases from V and 1 base from J, the junction contained 10 bases not matched to a gene. Germline V gives CDR1 WNHNN, CDR2 SYGVQD (reference sequence). CDR3 protein: CASRRNSGQGSYEQYF. The CDR3 DNA sequence: TGCGCCAGCAGGAGAAATTCGGGACAGGGATCCTACGAGCAGTACTTC.